Shown below are 5 T cell receptor beta chains from a single sample sequenced in a study of control samples from healthy donors and cancer patients. Repertoires were generated with immunoSEQ multiplex PCR, while TCRdb's copy carries only in-frame clones and drops some. The data hold about 10,000 clones, with roughly 93% observed a single time. Sequencing was done on a sample of PBMCs. The receptors come from a man in his sixties with colorectal cancer.

This chain links TRBV7-3 with TRBJ1-5; D gene uncertain. Germline values: CDR1 SGHTA, CDR2 FQGTGA. V shed 1 base and J shed 7 bases, with 11 bases lying between them. The CDR3 totals 14 residues. CDR3 DNA: TGTGCCAGCAGCTTAAATTCGGTAAGCCAGCCCCAGCATTTT. Its translation is CASSLNSVSQPQHF.

The CDR3 reads CASSPRQWPYEQYF. CDR3 sequence (DNA): TGTGCCAGCTCACCAAGACAGTGGCCCTACGAGCAGTACTTC. The chain employs TRBV18 and TRBJ2-7, with a weak D call TRBD1 (5 bases). In germline, CDR1 is KGHSH, CDR2 LQKENI. Trimming took 2 bases from V and 2 from J, leaving 10 bases between them. This CDR3 contains 14 residues. Variable domain in full (rest from reference TRBV18 and TRBJ2-7): NAGVMQNPRHLVRRRGQEARLRCSPMKGHSHVYWYRQLPEEGLKFMVYLQKENIIDESGMPKERFSAEFPKEGPSILRIQQVVRGDSAAYFCASSPRQWPYEQYFGPGTRLTVT.

V and J are TRBV15 and TRBJ2-1; D perhaps matches TRBD2 (6 bases). Trimming removed 1 base from V and 5 bases from J, with 12 bases in between. CDR3 length equals 15 residues. CDR1 is LNHNV, CDR2 YYDKDF, per germline (reference sequence). This chain's CDR3 is CATSRGLVRDNEQFF. CDR3 coding DNA: TGTGCCACCAGCAGAGGACTAGTAAGAGACAATGAGCAGTTCTTC.

A single count supports this clone. The J gene is TRBJ2-7, the V gene TRBV21-1. TRBV21-1 is a pseudogene segment. The CDR3 covers 12 residues. The CDR3 protein is CASSPQPDEQYF. Written as DNA, the CDR3 is TGTGCCAGCAGCCCCCAGCCCGACGAGCAGTACTTC.

In this sample, this clone turned up once. This chain links TRBV5-1 with TRBJ1-3; weak D call: TRBD1 (5 bases). V gave up 0 bases and J gave up 2 bases, with 12 bases separating them. CDR3 length equals 16 residues. The V gene's germline CDR1 is SGHRS and CDR2 YFSETQ. The CDR3 protein is CASSLAPKDTGNTIYF. The CDR3 DNA reads TGCGCCAGCAGCTTGGCCCCAAAGGACACTGGAAACACCATATATTTT.